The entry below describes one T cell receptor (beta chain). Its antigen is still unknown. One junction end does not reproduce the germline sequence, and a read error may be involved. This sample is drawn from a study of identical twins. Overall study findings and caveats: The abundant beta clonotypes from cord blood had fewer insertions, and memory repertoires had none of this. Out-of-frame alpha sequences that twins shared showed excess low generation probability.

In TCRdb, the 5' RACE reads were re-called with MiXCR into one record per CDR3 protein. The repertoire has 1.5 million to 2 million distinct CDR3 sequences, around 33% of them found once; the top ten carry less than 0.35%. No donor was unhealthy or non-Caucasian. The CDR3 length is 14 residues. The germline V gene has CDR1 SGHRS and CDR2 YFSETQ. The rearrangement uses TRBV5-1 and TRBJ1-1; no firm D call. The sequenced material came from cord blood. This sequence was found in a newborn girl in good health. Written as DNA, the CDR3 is TGCGCCAGCATCTTGGAACGCCTGAACACTGAAGCTTTCTTT. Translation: CASILERLNTEAFF.